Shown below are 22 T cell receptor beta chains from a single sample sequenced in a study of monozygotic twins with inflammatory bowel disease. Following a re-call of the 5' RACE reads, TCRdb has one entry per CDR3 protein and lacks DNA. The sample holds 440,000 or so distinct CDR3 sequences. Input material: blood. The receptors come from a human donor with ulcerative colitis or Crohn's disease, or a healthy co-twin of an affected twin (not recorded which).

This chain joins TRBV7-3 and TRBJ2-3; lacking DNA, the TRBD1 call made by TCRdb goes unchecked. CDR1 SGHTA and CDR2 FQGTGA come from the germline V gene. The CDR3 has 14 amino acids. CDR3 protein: CASSLGQGRYTQYF.

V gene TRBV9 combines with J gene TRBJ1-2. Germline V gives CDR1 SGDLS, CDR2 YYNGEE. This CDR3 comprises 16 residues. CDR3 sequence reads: CASSATVKERIYGYTF.

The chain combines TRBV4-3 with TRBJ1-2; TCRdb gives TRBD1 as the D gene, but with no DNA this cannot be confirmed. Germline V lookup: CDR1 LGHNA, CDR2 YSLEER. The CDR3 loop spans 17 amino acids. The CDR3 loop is CASSRSVQSRDNDGYTF.

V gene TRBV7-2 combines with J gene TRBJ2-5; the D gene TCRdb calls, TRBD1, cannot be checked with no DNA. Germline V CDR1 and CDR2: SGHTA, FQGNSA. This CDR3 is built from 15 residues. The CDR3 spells CASSLYGGRGETQYF.

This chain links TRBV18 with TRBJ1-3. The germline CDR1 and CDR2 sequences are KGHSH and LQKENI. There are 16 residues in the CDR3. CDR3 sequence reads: CASSPSDRRSGNTIYF.

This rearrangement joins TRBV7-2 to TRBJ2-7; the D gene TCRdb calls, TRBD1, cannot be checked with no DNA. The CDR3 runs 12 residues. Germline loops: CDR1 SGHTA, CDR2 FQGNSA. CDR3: CATRAGPYEQYF.

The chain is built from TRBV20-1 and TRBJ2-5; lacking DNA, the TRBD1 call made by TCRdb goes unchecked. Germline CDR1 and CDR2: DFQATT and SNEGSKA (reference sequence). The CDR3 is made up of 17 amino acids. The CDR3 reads CSARALFEGGAMETQYF.

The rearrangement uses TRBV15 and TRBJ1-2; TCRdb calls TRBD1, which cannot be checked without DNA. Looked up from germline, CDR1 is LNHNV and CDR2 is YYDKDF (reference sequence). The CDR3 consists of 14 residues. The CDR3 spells CATSRGQTNYGYTF.

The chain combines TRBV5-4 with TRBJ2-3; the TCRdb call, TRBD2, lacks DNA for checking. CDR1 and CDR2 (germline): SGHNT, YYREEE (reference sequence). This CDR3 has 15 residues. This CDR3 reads CASSLGTSRTDTQYF.

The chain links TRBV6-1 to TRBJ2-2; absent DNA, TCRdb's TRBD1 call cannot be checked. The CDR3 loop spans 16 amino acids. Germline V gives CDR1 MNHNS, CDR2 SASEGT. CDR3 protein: CASSQDSGAFTGELFF.

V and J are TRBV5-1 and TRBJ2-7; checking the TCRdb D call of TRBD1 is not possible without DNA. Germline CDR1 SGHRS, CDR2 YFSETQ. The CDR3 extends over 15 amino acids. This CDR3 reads CASSLGSSVPSEQYF.

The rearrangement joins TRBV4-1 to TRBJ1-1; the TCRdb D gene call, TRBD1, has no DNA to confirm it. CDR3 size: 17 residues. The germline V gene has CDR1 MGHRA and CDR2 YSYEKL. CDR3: CASSQSGVRNMNTEAFF.

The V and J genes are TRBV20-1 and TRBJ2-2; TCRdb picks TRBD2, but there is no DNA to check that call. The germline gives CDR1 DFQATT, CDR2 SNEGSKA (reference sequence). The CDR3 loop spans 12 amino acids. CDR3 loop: CSVRENTGELFF.

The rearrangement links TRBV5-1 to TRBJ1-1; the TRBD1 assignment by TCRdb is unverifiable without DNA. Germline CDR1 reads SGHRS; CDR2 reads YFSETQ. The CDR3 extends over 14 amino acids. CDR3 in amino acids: CASRPTGPNTEAFF.

The CDR3 loop reads CSATGGPNTEAFF. The rearrangement joins TRBV20-1 to TRBJ1-1. Germline V gives CDR1 DFQATT, CDR2 SNEGSKA (reference sequence). This CDR3 is built from 13 residues.

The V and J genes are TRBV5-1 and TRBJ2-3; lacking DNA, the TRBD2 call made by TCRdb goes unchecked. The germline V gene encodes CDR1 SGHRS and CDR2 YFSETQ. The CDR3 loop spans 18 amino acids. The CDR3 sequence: CASSAAGTSGGPTDTQYF. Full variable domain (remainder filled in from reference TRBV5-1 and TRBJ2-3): KAGVTQTPRYLIKTRGQQVTLSCSPISGHRSVSWYQQTPGQGLQFLFEYFSETQRNKGNFPGRFSGRQFSNSRSEMNVSTLELGDSALYLCASSAAGTSGGPTDTQYFGPGTRLTVL.

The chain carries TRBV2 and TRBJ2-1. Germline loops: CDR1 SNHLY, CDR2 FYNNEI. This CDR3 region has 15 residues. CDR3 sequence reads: CASSEVGTPVNEQFF. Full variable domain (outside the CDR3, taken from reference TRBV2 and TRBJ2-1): EPEVTQTPSHQVTQMGQEVILRCVPISNHLYFYWYRQILGQKVEFLVSFYNNEISEKSEIFDDQFSVERPDGSNFTLKIRSTKLEDSAMYFCASSEVGTPVNEQFFGPGTRLTVL.

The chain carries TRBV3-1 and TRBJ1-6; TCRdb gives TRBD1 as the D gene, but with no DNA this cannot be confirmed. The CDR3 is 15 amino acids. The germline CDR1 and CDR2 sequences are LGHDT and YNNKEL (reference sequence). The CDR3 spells CASSQGVFYNSPLHF.

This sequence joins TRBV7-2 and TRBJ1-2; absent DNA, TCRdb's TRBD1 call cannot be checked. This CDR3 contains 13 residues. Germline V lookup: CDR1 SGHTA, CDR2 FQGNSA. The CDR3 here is CASSSDRGYGYTF.

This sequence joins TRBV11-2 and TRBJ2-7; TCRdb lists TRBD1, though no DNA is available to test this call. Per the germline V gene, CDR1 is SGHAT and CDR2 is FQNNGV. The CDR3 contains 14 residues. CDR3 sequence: CASSLGANSYEQYF.

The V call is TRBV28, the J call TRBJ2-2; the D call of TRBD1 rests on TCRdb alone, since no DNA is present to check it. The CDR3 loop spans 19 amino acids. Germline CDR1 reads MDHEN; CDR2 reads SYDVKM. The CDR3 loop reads CASSPYVGDRGGGTGELFF.

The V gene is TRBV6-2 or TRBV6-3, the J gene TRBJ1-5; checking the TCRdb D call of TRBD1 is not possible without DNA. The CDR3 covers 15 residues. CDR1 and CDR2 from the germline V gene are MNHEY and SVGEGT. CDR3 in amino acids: CASSQGVAVNQPQHF.